What follows describes a single T cell receptor (beta chain). The antigen is undetermined. CDR1 and CDR2 (germline): KGHSH, LQKENI. This CDR3 spans 14 amino acids. Trimming shortened V by 1 base and J by 5 bases, and 9 bases separated the two germline ends. The data stem from a study of cytomegalovirus exposure and HLA in healthy donors. Findings of the study overall: Excluded were some V segments that proved indistinguishable, including TRBV6-2 and TRBV6-3. Earlier analysis looked at TCR beta V segments, and most were productive about 87% or about 30% of the time. When a later analysis was performed, an Asian-associated ancestry cluster reportedly had fewer N-insertions than the approximately 690-donor mean. Cytomegalovirus association was assigned to about 150 TCR beta chains.

Amplification used 60 Vbeta primers and 13 Jbeta primers. This table comes from immunoSEQ multiplex PCR, and its TCRdb copy is limited to in-frame clones, with some not included. The table lists 90,000 to 120,000 clones, roughly 85% of them singletons. V usage is TRBV18 and J usage is TRBJ1-5, with no clear D. The material sequenced was PBMCs. This TCR was sampled from a middle-aged woman in good health and CMV-seronegative. DNA for the CDR3: TGTGCCAGCTCACCACAGGGAGAGCATCAGCCCCAGCATTTT. It translates to CASSPQGEHQPQHF.